This TCR beta chain was documented in a study of cytomegalovirus exposure and HLA in healthy donors. Looked up from germline, CDR1 is SNHLY and CDR2 is FYNNEI. CDR3 length: 16 residues. Study-wide results and caveats: Compared with the approximately 680-donor mean, an Asian-associated ancestry cluster reportedly had fewer N-insertions, according to a later analysis.

It was with 60 Vbeta and 13 Jbeta primers that the PCR ran. This table comes from immunoSEQ multiplex PCR, and its TCRdb copy is limited to in-frame clones, with some not included. This table holds 150,000 to 200,000 clones, more than 65% found once. Of note for this clone: Antigen unknown. The junction shows a germline mismatch at one end, possibly a read error.

The chain is built from TRBV2 and TRBJ2-3, with a possible D match to TRBD1 (5 bases). Source material: PBMCs. This TCR came from a man between 18 and 29 years old in good health and CMV-seropositive. The CDR3 sequence is CTSSEDPQGRTDTQYF. Here the CDR3 DNA reads TGTACCAGCAGTGAAGATCCCCAGGGAAGAACAGATACGCAGTATTTT. Full variable domain (outside the CDR3, taken from reference TRBV2 and TRBJ2-3): EPEVTQTPSHQVTQMGQEVILRCVPISNHLYFYWYRQILGQKVEFLVSFYNNEISEKSEIFDDQFSVERPDGSNFTLKIRSTKLEDSAMYFCTSSEDPQGRTDTQYFGPGTRLTVL.